This T cell receptor beta chain was captured by sequencing in a study of T cells in Graves' hyperthyroidism and ophthalmopathy. Study results and caveats: Most expanded thyroid clonotypes above 0.001 also appeared in blood.

This clonotype was seen many times. Its antigen is unidentified. The study based diagnoses on clinical symptoms, serum thyroxine and TRAb, thyroid ultrasound and orbital computed tomography. What was amplified from RNA transcripts were TCR beta CDR3 regions. HTBI primers were the set used in a first-round RT-PCR of the TCR CDR3. TCRdb used MiXCR to reprocess the multiplex PCR reads, holding one entry per CDR3 protein. The profile shows roughly 630,000 distinct CDR3 sequences, less than 20% of them singletons. Germline V gene sequence: CDR1 SGHTA, CDR2 FQGNSA. V lost 8 bases and J lost 4; bases outside the gene matches: 10. This CDR3 has 15 amino acids.

The TCR comes from a woman in her twenties or thirties with Graves' hyperthyroidism. Sequencing used blood. The rearrangement links TRBV7-2 to TRBJ2-5, with 10 nucleotides matching TRBD1. This CDR3 reads CASGGTGVVVETQYF. As DNA, the CDR3 is TGTGCCAGCGGGGGGACAGGGGTCGTTGTAGAGACCCAGTACTTC.